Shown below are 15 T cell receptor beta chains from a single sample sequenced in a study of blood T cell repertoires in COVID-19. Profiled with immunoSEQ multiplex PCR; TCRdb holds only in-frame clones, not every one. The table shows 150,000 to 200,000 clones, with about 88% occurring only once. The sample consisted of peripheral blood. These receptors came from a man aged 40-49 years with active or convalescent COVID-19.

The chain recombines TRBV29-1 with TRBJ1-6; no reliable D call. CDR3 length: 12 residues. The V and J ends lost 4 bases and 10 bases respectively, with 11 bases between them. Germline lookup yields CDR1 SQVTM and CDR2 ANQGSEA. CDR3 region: CSVAEGGSPLHF. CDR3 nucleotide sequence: TGCAGCGTTGCCGAGGGTGGCTCACCCCTCCACTTT.

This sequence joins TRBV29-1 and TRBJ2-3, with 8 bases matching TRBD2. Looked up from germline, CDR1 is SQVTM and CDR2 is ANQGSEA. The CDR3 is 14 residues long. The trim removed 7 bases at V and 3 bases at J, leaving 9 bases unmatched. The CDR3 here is CSAQPGLGTDTQYF. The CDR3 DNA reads TGCAGCGCCCAACCGGGACTAGGGACAGATACGCAGTATTTT.

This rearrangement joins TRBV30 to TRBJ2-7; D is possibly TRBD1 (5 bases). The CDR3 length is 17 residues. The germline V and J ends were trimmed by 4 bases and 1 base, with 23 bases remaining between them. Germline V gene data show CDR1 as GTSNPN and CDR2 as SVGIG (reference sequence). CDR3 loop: CAWKNPKGQDTSYEQYF. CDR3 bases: TGTGCCTGGAAAAACCCGAAAGGACAAGATACTTCCTACGAGCAGTACTTC.

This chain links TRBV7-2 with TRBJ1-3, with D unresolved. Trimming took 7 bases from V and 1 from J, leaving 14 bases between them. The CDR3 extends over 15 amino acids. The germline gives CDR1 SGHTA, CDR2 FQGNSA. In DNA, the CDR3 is TGTGCCAGCACCCAGCCCCCGGGTTCTGGAAACACCATATATTTT. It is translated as CASTQPPGSGNTIYF.

The CDR3 DNA follows: TGTGCCAGCACCGGAGGGGGGGGCTACTATGGCTACACCTTC. Protein product: CASTGGGGYYGYTF. The chain links TRBV7-2 to TRBJ1-2; the D gene is possibly TRBD1 (6 bases). Trimming left V 7 bases short and J 3 bases short, with 15 bases between. Germline assignment: CDR1 SGHTA and CDR2 FQGNSA. The CDR3 has 14 amino acids.

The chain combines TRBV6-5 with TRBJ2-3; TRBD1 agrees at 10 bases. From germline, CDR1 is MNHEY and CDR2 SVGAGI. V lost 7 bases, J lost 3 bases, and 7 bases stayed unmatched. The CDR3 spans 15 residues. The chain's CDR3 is CASNLDRGGTDTQYF. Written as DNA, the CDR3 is TGTGCCAGCAACCTGGACAGGGGGGGAACAGATACGCAGTATTTT.

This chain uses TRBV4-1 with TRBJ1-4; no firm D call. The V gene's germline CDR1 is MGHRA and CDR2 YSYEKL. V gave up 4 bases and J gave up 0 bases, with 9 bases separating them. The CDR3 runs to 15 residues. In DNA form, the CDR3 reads TGCGCCAGCAGCCCCCCCAGAACAACTAATGAAAAACTGTTTTTT. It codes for CASSPPRTTNEKLFF.

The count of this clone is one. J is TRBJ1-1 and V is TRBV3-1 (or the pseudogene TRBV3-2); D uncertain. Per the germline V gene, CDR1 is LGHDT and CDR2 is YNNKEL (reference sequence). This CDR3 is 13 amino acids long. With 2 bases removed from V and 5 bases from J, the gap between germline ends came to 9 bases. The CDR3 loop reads CASSQRGSTEAFF. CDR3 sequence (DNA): TGTGCCAGCAGCCAAAGAGGATCGACTGAAGCTTTCTTT.

CDR3 region: CASSLASEQFF. CDR3 nucleotides: TGCGCCAGCAGCTTAGCGTCGGAGCAGTTCTTC. The chain joins TRBV5-1 to TRBJ2-1; no clear D. The V gene lost 2 bases and the J gene lost 10 bases, with 7 bases spanning the gap. The CDR3 is 11 amino acids. CDR1 is SGHRS and CDR2 is YFSETQ in the germline V gene.

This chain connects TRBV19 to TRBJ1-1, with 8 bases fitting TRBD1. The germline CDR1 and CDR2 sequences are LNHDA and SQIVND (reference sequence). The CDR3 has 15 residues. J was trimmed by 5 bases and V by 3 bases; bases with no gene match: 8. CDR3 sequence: CASSIYRGVVTEAFF. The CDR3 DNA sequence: TGTGCCAGTAGTATTTACAGGGGGGTCGTTACTGAAGCTTTCTTT.

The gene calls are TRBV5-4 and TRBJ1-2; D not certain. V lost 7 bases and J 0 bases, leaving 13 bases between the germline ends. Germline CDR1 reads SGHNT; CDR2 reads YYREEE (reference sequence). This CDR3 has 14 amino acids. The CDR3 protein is CASGPYRTNYGYTF. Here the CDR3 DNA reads TGTGCCAGCGGGCCTTACAGAACTAACTATGGCTACACCTTC.

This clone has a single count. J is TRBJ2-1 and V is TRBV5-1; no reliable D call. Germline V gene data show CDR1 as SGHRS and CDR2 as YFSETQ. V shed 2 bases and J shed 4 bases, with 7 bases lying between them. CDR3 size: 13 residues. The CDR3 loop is CASSFFGYNEQFF. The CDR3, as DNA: TGCGCCAGCAGCTTTTTCGGTTACAATGAGCAGTTCTTC.

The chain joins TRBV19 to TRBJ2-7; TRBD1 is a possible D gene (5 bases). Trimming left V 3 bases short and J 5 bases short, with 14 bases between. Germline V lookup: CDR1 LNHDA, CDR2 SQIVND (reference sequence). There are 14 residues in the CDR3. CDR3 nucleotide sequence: TGTGCCAGTAGTATCACCAGGGAAGGCCACGAGCAGTACTTC. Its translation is CASSITREGHEQYF.

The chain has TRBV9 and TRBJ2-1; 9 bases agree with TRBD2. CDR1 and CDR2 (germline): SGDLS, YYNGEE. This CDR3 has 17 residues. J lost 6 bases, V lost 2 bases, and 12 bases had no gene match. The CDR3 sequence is CASSVISGTSFANEQFF. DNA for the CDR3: TGTGCCAGCAGCGTTATCTCTGGGACTAGCTTTGCCAATGAGCAGTTCTTC.

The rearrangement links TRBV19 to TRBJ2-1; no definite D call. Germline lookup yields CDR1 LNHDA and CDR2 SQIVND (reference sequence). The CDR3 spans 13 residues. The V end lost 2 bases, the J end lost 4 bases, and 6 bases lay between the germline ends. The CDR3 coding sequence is TGTGCCAGTAGTATACTCGGTTACAATGAGCAGTTCTTC. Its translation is CASSILGYNEQFF.